The T cell receptor beta chain under discussion was sequenced for a study of blood T cell repertoires in COVID-19. Turning to the study itself: Samples came from the United States, Italy and Spain, spanning acute and convalescent COVID-19.

V was shortened by 1 base and J by 4 bases, with 10 bases between the two germline ends. This CDR3 is built from 14 residues. The germline gives CDR1 SGHDN, CDR2 FVKESK. In its sample, this clone was seen a few times. Original data processing: Reference gene primers were amplified, and this amplification served to estimate nucleated cell counts. Generated by immunoSEQ multiplex PCR, the TCRdb table keeps only in-frame clones and is missing some. The V and J calls and clone size come from that table; D and trimming were worked out from the DNA. The sample gives more than 45,000 clones, just over 85% of which show up once; around 3.2% is in the top ten.

This TCR derives from a woman aged 80 or over with acute or convalescent COVID-19. The sequencing input was peripheral blood. The rearrangement uses TRBV14 and TRBJ1-2; TRBD1 might be the D (5 bases). CDR3 sequence reads: CASSQVTGIYGYTF. DNA of the CDR3: TGTGCCAGCAGCCAAGTTACAGGAATCTATGGCTACACCTTC.